Presented here are 11 T cell receptor beta chains from one specimen sequenced in a study of T cells in tuberculosis. Time point specified: new active TB diagnosis, blood taken before or within 7 days of starting treatment. Profiling relied on immunoSEQ multiplex PCR, and the TCRdb table lists in-frame clones only, not all of them. The sample gives under 40,000 clones, around 88% of which show up once; about 5.5% is in the top ten. This specimen consisted of PBMCs, obtained at tuberculosis diagnosis. The origin of the receptors is an adult with tuberculosis.

The chain employs TRBV4-2 and TRBJ2-3, with 12 bases lining up with TRBD1. This CDR3 region has 17 residues. Germline CDR1 reads LGHNA; CDR2 reads YNFKEQ. V gave up 0 bases and J gave up 3 bases; unmatched junction bases: 4. The CDR3, as DNA: TGTGCCAGCAGCCAAGAAAGGGACAGGGGGCAAACAGATACGCAGTATTTT. Amino acids: CASSQERDRGQTDTQYF.

V is TRBV5-1 and J is TRBJ2-1; D unclear. This CDR3 comprises 12 residues. V lost 0 bases and J 8 bases, leaving 6 bases between the germline ends. From germline, CDR1 is SGHRS and CDR2 YFSETQ. The CDR3 coding sequence is TGCGCCAGCAGCTTGGTTGGCTATGAGCAGTTCTTC. This translates into CASSLVGYEQFF.

By share of the sample, this clone is medium-sized (0.01 to 0.1%). The chain uses TRBV27 and TRBJ2-7; 9 bases align to TRBD2. The CDR3 runs to 13 residues. Germline CDR1 reads MNHEY; CDR2 reads SMNVEV (reference sequence). Trimming took 6 bases from V and 0 from J; bases not matched to a gene: 0. In nucleotides, the CDR3 is TGTGCCAGCAGGACTAGCGGCTCCTACGAGCAGTACTTC. Translating gives CASRTSGSYEQYF.

The chain combines TRBV6-6 with TRBJ1-5; D unresolved. The CDR3 extends over 13 amino acids. Trimming took off 3 bases at V and 4 bases at J, with 7 bases between the two ends. Germline CDR1 and CDR2: MNHNY and SVGAGI (reference sequence). The CDR3 nucleotides are TGTGCCAGCAGTTATGCCCGGAATCAGCCCCAGCATTTT. This translates into CASSYARNQPQHF.

The chain carries TRBV5-1 and TRBJ2-2; 9 bases fit TRBD2. CDR1 is SGHRS, CDR2 YFSETQ, per germline. V lost 0 bases and J lost 5; bases outside the gene matches: 5. This CDR3 has 16 residues. Here the CDR3 DNA reads TGCGCCAGCAGCTTGGTAGCGGGAGAAGGAACCGGGGAGCTGTTTTTT. It codes for CASSLVAGEGTGELFF.

The rearrangement joins TRBV19 to TRBJ2-1; no clear D gene. V was clipped by 6 bases and J by 0 bases, with 9 bases between them. Per the germline V gene, CDR1 is LNHDA and CDR2 is SQIVND (reference sequence). CDR3 length: 14 residues. This CDR3 reads CASSGGSSYNEQFF. In nucleotides, the CDR3 is TGTGCCAGTAGCGGCGGTAGCTCCTACAATGAGCAGTTCTTC.

V and J are TRBV9 and TRBJ2-1; 7 nucleotides align to TRBD2. This CDR3 comprises 17 residues. The J segment lost 0 bases and the V segment lost 0 bases, leaving 6 bases of the junction unmatched. The V gene's germline CDR1 is SGDLS and CDR2 YYNGEE. The DNA of the CDR3 is TGTGCCAGCAGCGTAGAACTAGCGACAAGCTCCTACAATGAGCAGTTCTTC. Protein: CASSVELATSSYNEQFF.

This chain joins TRBV9 and TRBJ2-1; possibly TRBD2 for D (6 bases). V was clipped by 4 bases and J by 2 bases, with 13 bases between them. Germline V CDR1 and CDR2: SGDLS, YYNGEE. This CDR3 spans 15 amino acids. CDR3: CASSPTGRTYNEQFF. The CDR3 nucleotides are TGTGCCAGCAGCCCGACCGGGAGAACCTACAATGAGCAGTTCTTC.

The chain joins TRBV7-6 to TRBJ2-5; D remains unclear. CDR1 SGHVS and CDR2 FNYEAQ come from the germline V gene. V shed 3 bases and J shed 11 bases, with 10 bases lying between them. The CDR3 runs 11 residues. The CDR3 is CASSFSGSQYF. The CDR3, as DNA: TGTGCCAGCAGCTTCTCCGGGTCACAGTACTTC.

The chain recombines TRBV9 with TRBJ2-1, with TRBD2 matching over 10 bases. The CDR3 is made up of 14 amino acids. Looked up from germline, CDR1 is SGDLS and CDR2 is YYNGEE. The ends lost 2 bases at V and 6 bases at J; junction bases unmatched: 2. CDR3 in amino acids: CASSVLAGANEQFF. The CDR3 bases are TGTGCCAGCAGCGTCCTAGCGGGGGCCAATGAGCAGTTCTTC. The whole variable domain, filled in from reference TRBV9 and TRBJ2-1, reads DSGVTQTPKHLITATGQRVTLRCSPRSGDLSVYWYQQSLDQGLQFLIQYYNGEERAKGNILERFSAQQFPDLHSELNLSSLELGDSALYFCASSVLAGANEQFFGPGTRLTVL.

This chain uses TRBV2 with TRBJ2-3; 8 bases line up with TRBD2. The CDR3 has 14 residues. The V segment lost 8 bases and the J segment 2 bases; nucleotides outside the gene matches: 6. CDR1 is SNHLY and CDR2 is FYNNEI in the germline V gene. Here the CDR3 reads CASYYGGATDTQYF. CDR3 coding DNA: TGTGCCAGCTACTACGGGGGGGCCACAGATACGCAGTATTTT.